The rows below give T cell receptor beta chains drawn from one sample of a study of vaccination and CD4 T cells after COVID-19. These receptors have no known antigen. A single record per CDR3 protein comes from TCRdb applying MiXCR to the PCR reads. The table lists 6,500 to 9,000 distinct CDR3 sequences, approximately 40% of them singletons, with about 25% in the top ten. Material: CD4+ T cells from blood, cultured in vitro. These receptors came from a human donor in good health. CDR3s include the opening cysteine and the closing phenylalanine or tryptophan. The D gene is left open where the match is weak. Clone size, where shown, is once, few, many, or a class for clones that have expanded.

J | V | size | D | CDR3 | DNA
TRBJ1-2 | TRBV10-3 | medium-sized | TRBD1 | CAIRDRANYGYTF | TGTGCCATCAGGGACAGGGCTAACTATGGCTACACCTTC
TRBJ2-1 | TRBV6-2/TRBV6-3 | once | TRBD1 | CAIQDRAHYNEQFF | TGTGCCATCCAGGACAGGGCCCACTACAATGAGCAGTTCTTC
TRBJ2-2 | TRBV6-1 | few | - | CASSPLMGPSNTGELFF | TGTGCCAGCAGTCCGTTAATGGGGCCATCGAACACCGGGGAGCTGTTTTTT
TRBJ2-7 | TRBV20-1 | few | TRBD2 | CSARDMGSGGSYEQYF | TGCAGTGCTAGAGATATGGGGTCGGGGGGCTCCTACGAGCAGTACTTC
TRBJ1-6 | TRBV6-1 | - | TRBD1 | CASRPARQGNSPLHF | TGTGCCAGCAGACCGGCTCGACAGGGGAATTCACCCCTCCACTTT
TRBJ2-1 | TRBV6-5 | few | - | CASSSQPGTGSGRVDEQFF | TGTGCCAGCAGTTCCCAACCCGGGACAGGATCCGGGAGGGTCGATGAGCAGTTCTTC
TRBJ1-1 | TRBV19 | - | - | CASSQRGTENTEAFF | TGTGCCAGTAGTCAGAGGGGCACGGAGAACACTGAAGCTTTCTTT
TRBJ1-5 | TRBV5-4 | - | TRBD1 | CASSSGQDQPQHF | TGTGCCAGCAGCTCTGGACAGGATCAGCCCCAGCATTTT
TRBJ2-7 | TRBV20-1 | few | TRBD2 | CSAEGPLMTSGFGQYF | TGCAGTGCTGAAGGGCCACTCATGACTAGCGGGTTCGGGCAGTACTTC
TRBJ2-3 | TRBV7-9 | - | - | CASSLDRSGWTDTQYF | TGTGCCAGCAGCTTAGATAGGAGCGGGTGGACAGATACGCAGTATTTT
TRBJ2-1 | TRBV24-1 | - | TRBD2 | CATSDLEGLAGANEQFF | TGTGCCACCAGTGATTTGGAGGGACTAGCGGGAGCCAATGAGCAGTTCTTC
TRBJ1-5 | TRBV20-1 | medium-sized | - | CSAEGGGDQPQHF | TGCAGTGCCGAGGGTGGCGGAGATCAGCCCCAGCATTTT
TRBJ2-5 | TRBV6-4 | few | TRBD2 | CASSALAGGQETQYF | TGTGCCAGCAGTGCACTAGCGGGGGGCCAAGAGACCCAGTACTTC
TRBJ1-1 | TRBV5-4 | - | - | CASSLVVGNTEAFF | TGTGCCAGCAGCTTGGTTGTGGGGAACACTGAAGCTTTCTTT
TRBJ2-5 | TRBV7-8 | few | TRBD2 | CASSSFRLAGGKETQYF | TGTGCCAGCAGCTCTTTCAGACTAGCGGGAGGAAAAGAGACCCAGTACTTC
TRBJ1-2 | TRBV7-9 | few | TRBD1 | CASTLGDRTSFYGYTF | TGTGCCAGCACTCTTGGGGACAGAACGTCTTTTTATGGCTACACCTTC
TRBJ2-3 | TRBV6-4 | - | TRBD1 | CASSGTGGADTQYF | TGTGCCAGCAGTGGGACAGGGGGCGCAGATACGCAGTATTTT
TRBJ2-7 | TRBV7-9 | - | - | CASSPTLETDEQYF | TGTGCCAGCAGCCCGACCCTTGAGACGGACGAGCAGTACTTC
TRBJ1-2 | TRBV20-1 | - | - | CSARGAWGQANYGYTF | TGCAGTGCTAGAGGAGCCTGGGGACAAGCTAACTATGGCTACACCTTC
TRBJ2-6 | TRBV19 | - | - | CASSWGEGANVLTF | TGTGCCAGTAGTTGGGGGGAAGGGGCCAACGTCCTGACTTTC
TRBJ2-3 | TRBV6-1 | few | - | CASGRMGVSTDTQYF | TGTGCCAGCGGCCGGATGGGTGTAAGCACAGATACGCAGTATTTT
TRBJ1-6 | TRBV20-1 | - | TRBD1 | CSARGTTGVNSPLHF | TGCAGTGCTAGGGGCACGACAGGGGTTAATTCACCCCTCCACTTT
TRBJ2-7 | TRBV19 | few | TRBD2 | CASSSLAGASDEQYF | TGTGCCAGTAGTTCCCTAGCGGGAGCCTCCGACGAGCAGTACTTC